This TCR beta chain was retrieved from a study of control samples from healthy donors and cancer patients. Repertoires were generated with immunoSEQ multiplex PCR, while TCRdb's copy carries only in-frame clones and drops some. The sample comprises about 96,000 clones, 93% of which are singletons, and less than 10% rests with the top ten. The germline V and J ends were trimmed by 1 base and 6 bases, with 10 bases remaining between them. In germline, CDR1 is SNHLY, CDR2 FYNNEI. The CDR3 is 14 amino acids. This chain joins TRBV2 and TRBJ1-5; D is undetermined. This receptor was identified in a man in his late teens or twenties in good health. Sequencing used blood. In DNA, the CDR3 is TGTGCCAGCAGTGAAGAGACGGCGGGTCAGCCCCAGCATTTT. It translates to CASSEETAGQPQHF.